One T cell receptor beta chain is described in this entry. Its antigen is not identified. The data were obtained in a study of cytomegalovirus exposure and HLA in healthy donors. General study results and limits: The authors reported that TCR beta sequences could predict HLA-A and HLA-B alleles. These predictions were accurate for most subjects in the first cohort. TCR beta chain V- and J-gene trimming was linked, in a later analysis, to a missense variant in DCLRE1C. Later analysis identified several of the most significant clusters that appeared linked to common viral pathogens.

60 Vbeta and 13 Jbeta primers were used in PCR. The protocol was immunoSEQ multiplex PCR, while the TCRdb copy is restricted to in-frame clones and leaves out a portion. This table holds roughly 140,000 clones, 70% to 80% found once. Whereas donors were nominally healthy upon sampling, unrecorded immune exposures were probable. The receptor was derived from a woman between 18 and 29 years old in good health and CMV-seropositive. What was sequenced was PBMCs.

The CDR3 loop is CASSLEETGELFF. The CDR3 DNA reads TGTGCCAGCAGCTTAGAGGAGACCGGGGAGCTGTTTTTT. The genes are TRBV7-9 and TRBJ2-2; no clear D. The germline V gene has CDR1 SEHNR and CDR2 FQNEAQ (reference sequence). V was trimmed by 1 base and J by 5 bases, leaving 5 bases between them. This CDR3 spans 13 amino acids.